This entry lists 26 T cell receptor beta chains sequenced from one sample in a study of T cell responses to AZD1222 COVID-19 vaccine. Produced via immunoSEQ multiplex PCR; TCRdb's table is partial and in-frame only. Here the sample spans about 94,000 clones, 70% to 90% being singletons. The sequencing here drew on peripheral blood, taken on day 0 of AZD1222 vaccination. Receptor source: an adult in good health.

The chain has TRBV28 and TRBJ1-1, with D possibly TRBD1 on 5 matching bases. Germline V gene lookup returns CDR1 MDHEN and CDR2 SYDVKM. V lost 3 bases to trimming and J lost 11 bases, with 16 bases between them. The CDR3 totals 13 residues. The chain's CDR3 is CASSLVQVNGAFF. CDR3 DNA: TGTGCCAGCAGTTTGGTACAGGTGAATGGCGCTTTCTTT. Looking up the rest from reference TRBV28 and TRBJ1-1 gives the full variable domain: DVKVTQSSRYLVKRTGEKVFLECVQDMDHENMFWYRQDPGLGLRLIYFSYDVKMKEKGDIPEGYSVSREKKERFSLILESASTNQTSMYLCASSLVQVNGAFFGQGTRLTVV.

The chain joins TRBV30 to TRBJ2-7; 13 bases fit TRBD2. CDR3 length: 14 residues. Germline V gene lookup returns CDR1 GTSNPN and CDR2 SVGIG (reference sequence). J lost 5 bases, V lost 4 bases, and 5 bases had no gene match. CDR3 DNA sequence: TGTGCCTGGAACCCCGGACTAGCGGGGGACGAGCAGTACTTC. This gives the protein CAWNPGLAGDEQYF.

The chain links TRBV10-3 to TRBJ2-7; D possibly corresponds to TRBD1 (6 bases). This CDR3 has 14 amino acids. V was clipped by 2 bases and J by 4 bases, with 12 bases between them. In germline, CDR1 is ENHRY, CDR2 SYGVKD. Written as DNA, the CDR3 is TGTGCCATCAGTGAGACTACAGGGTTTTACGAGCAGTACTTC. This sequence encodes CAISETTGFYEQYF.

This clone was picked up a small number of times. The chain is built from TRBV5-1 and TRBJ2-1; 9 nucleotides line up with TRBD1. J was trimmed by 3 bases and V by 3 bases; bases with no gene match: 7. Looked up from germline, CDR1 is SGHRS and CDR2 is YFSETQ. This CDR3 contains 16 residues. For the CDR3, the DNA is TGCGCCAGCAGCTGGGGGGACAGGGATCTCTACAATGAGCAGTTCTTC. Encoded protein: CASSWGDRDLYNEQFF.

The V gene is TRBV4-3, the J gene TRBJ2-7; the match to TRBD2 covers 11 bases. Trimming took 1 base from V and 4 from J; bases not matched to a gene: 0. Per germline, CDR1 LGHNA and CDR2 YSLEER. The CDR3 runs to 14 residues. CDR3 bases: TGCGCCAGCAGCCAAGGGACTAGCGGGTACGAGCAGTACTTC. Translating gives CASSQGTSGYEQYF.

This rearrangement joins TRBV2 to TRBJ2-3; TRBD2 matches at 7 bases. The trim removed 10 bases at V and 2 bases at J, leaving 12 bases unmatched. From germline, CDR1 is SNHLY and CDR2 FYNNEI. The CDR3 consists of 15 residues. CDR3 sequence: CATAQGAGPTDTQYF. The CDR3 region has the DNA TGTGCCACCGCCCAGGGAGCGGGGCCCACAGATACGCAGTATTTT.

The V and J genes are TRBV14 and TRBJ2-6; D remains unclear. Germline CDR1 SGHDN, CDR2 FVKESK. V was trimmed by 4 bases and J by 4 bases, leaving 8 bases between them. The CDR3 is 14 amino acids. The CDR3 region is CASSPVRGANVLTF. CDR3 bases: TGTGCCAGCAGCCCCGTACGGGGGGCCAACGTCCTGACTTTC. The full variable domain, rest sourced from reference TRBV14 and TRBJ2-6, is EAGVTQFPSHSVIEKGQTVTLRCDPISGHDNLYWYRRVMGKEIKFLLHFVKESKQDESGMPNNRFLAERTGGTYSTLKVQPAELEDSGVYFCASSPVRGANVLTFGAGSRLTVL.

The chain employs TRBV11-3 and TRBJ2-3, with 8 positions matching TRBD1. J lost 7 bases, V lost 2 bases, and 8 bases had no gene match. This CDR3 has 15 residues. Per germline, CDR1 SGHNT and CDR2 YENEEA. CDR3 DNA: TGTGCCAGCAGCTTATTGGCAGGGGGCGTCCATACGCAGTATTTT. It is translated as CASSLLAGGVHTQYF.

The chain is built from TRBV14 and TRBJ2-2; 8 positions match TRBD2. This CDR3 comprises 18 residues. Trimming cost V 0 bases and J 4 bases; bases outside gene matches: 10. CDR1 and CDR2 from the germline V gene are SGHDN and FVKESK. The CDR3 nucleotides read TGTGCCAGCAGCCAAGATGGGGCCAGCGGGGGCCGCACCGGGGAGCTGTTTTTT. Amino acids: CASSQDGASGGRTGELFF.

J is TRBJ2-3 and V is TRBV7-2; D is undetermined. Trimming removed 1 base at V and 3 bases at J, with 5 bases between. The CDR3 is 13 residues long. CDR1 SGHTA and CDR2 FQGNSA come from the germline V gene. As DNA, the CDR3 is TGTGCCAGCAGCTTAGAGCAGACAGATACGCAGTATTTT. Amino acid sequence: CASSLEQTDTQYF.

This clone has just one count. The rearrangement uses TRBV7-2 and TRBJ1-2; 7 nucleotides agree with TRBD1. The V and J ends lost 1 base and 6 bases, in that order; junction bases with no gene match: 2. Germline assignment: CDR1 SGHTA and CDR2 FQGNSA. This CDR3 has 13 amino acids. CDR3 sequence (DNA): TGTGCCAGCAGCTTAGGACAGGGAGATGGCTACACCTTC. This translates into CASSLGQGDGYTF.

The genes are TRBV4-1 and TRBJ2-7, with D perhaps matching TRBD1 or TRBD2 (5 bases each). CDR3 size: 16 residues. V lost 1 base to trimming and J lost 0 bases, with 13 bases between them. Germline V CDR1 and CDR2: MGHRA, YSYEKL. CDR3 bases: TGCGCCAGCAGCCAAGCTCCCGGGGCCAGCTCCTACGAGCAGTACTTC. It yields the protein CASSQAPGASSYEQYF.

The chain employs TRBV20-1 and TRBJ2-5; D perhaps matches TRBD1 (6 bases). Germline V gene sequence: CDR1 DFQATT, CDR2 SNEGSKA (reference sequence). The length of the CDR3 is 12 residues. V was shortened by 3 bases and J by 5 bases, with 10 bases between the two germline ends. The CDR3 coding sequence is TGCAGTGCTAGTCACAGGGTGGAGACCCAGTACTTC. It encodes CSASHRVETQYF.

The chain joins TRBV3-1 (or the pseudogene TRBV3-2) to TRBJ2-2, with TRBD2 as a possible D gene (7 bases). Germline-derived CDR1 and CDR2 are LGHDT and YNNKEL (reference sequence). This CDR3 is 16 amino acids long. Trimming took 1 base from V and 5 from J, leaving 14 bases between them. The DNA of the CDR3 is TGTGCCAGCAGCCAAGCGGTAGGGGGGGGAACCGGGGAGCTGTTTTTT. Amino acids: CASSQAVGGGTGELFF.

The CDR3 DNA follows: TGTGCCAGCAGCTTCCGCCAGGGTGGCTACGAGCAGTACTTC. The encoded protein is CASSFRQGGYEQYF. The chain recombines TRBV2 with TRBJ2-7, with D possibly matching TRBD1 (5 bases). Germline lookup yields CDR1 SNHLY and CDR2 FYNNEI. Between the trimmed V and J ends, which lost 6 bases and 3 bases, there was a span of 15 bases. The CDR3 runs 14 residues.

The chain employs TRBV7-2 and TRBJ2-3, with TRBD2 identical over 7 bases. V lost 2 bases and J lost 4; bases outside the gene matches: 6. Germline assignment: CDR1 SGHTA and CDR2 FQGNSA. The CDR3 has 15 amino acids. CDR3 residues: CASSLWNSGPDTQYF. The CDR3 nucleotides read TGTGCCAGCAGCTTATGGAATAGCGGGCCAGATACGCAGTATTTT.

The J gene is TRBJ2-7, the V gene TRBV20-1; D may match TRBD1 or TRBD2 (6 bases each). Germline loops: CDR1 DFQATT, CDR2 SNEGSKA (reference sequence). Trimming took 3 bases from V and 13 from J, leaving 16 bases between them. The length of the CDR3 is 11 residues. The CDR3 loop is CSARGAGHTYF. The CDR3 DNA reads as TGCAGTGCTAGGGGTGCGGGACATACATACTTC.

V is TRBV6-6 and J is TRBJ1-1; 7 positions match TRBD1. V shed 5 bases, J shed 0 bases, and the junction held 6 bases outside the gene matches. Per the germline V gene, CDR1 is MNHNY and CDR2 is SVGAGI (reference sequence). CDR3 length: 15 amino acids. CDR3 sequence: CASSIGRGLNTEAFF. The DNA of the CDR3 is TGTGCCAGCAGTATAGGTAGGGGGCTGAACACTGAAGCTTTCTTT.

The chain carries TRBV27 and TRBJ2-1; D gene unclear. From germline, CDR1 is MNHEY and CDR2 SMNVEV (reference sequence). V was clipped by 3 bases and J by 7 bases, with 7 bases between them. CDR3 length equals 12 residues. The CDR3 DNA reads as TGTGCCAGCAGTTTGGCTGGAAATGAGCAGTTCTTC. It is translated as CASSLAGNEQFF.

The chain combines TRBV7-9 with TRBJ1-3; no definite D call. The V end lost 0 bases, the J end lost 4 bases, and 10 bases lay between the germline ends. Germline V lookup: CDR1 SEHNR, CDR2 FQNEAQ (reference sequence). This CDR3 has 15 residues. Here the CDR3 reads CASSLANGRGNTIYF. The CDR3, as DNA: TGTGCCAGCAGCTTAGCGAATGGGCGGGGAAACACCATATATTTT.

The count of this clone is one. This rearrangement joins TRBV28 to TRBJ1-5; possibly TRBD1 for D (6 bases). The CDR3 is 14 amino acids. V dropped 1 base and J dropped 6 bases, with 10 bases sitting between them. Germline CDR1 and CDR2: MDHEN and SYDVKM. CDR3 DNA sequence: TGTGCCAGCAGTTTATTAGGGGGAGGTCAGCCCCAGCATTTT. It translates to CASSLLGGGQPQHF. The whole variable domain, filled in from reference TRBV28 and TRBJ1-5, reads DVKVTQSSRYLVKRTGEKVFLECVQDMDHENMFWYRQDPGLGLRLIYFSYDVKMKEKGDIPEGYSVSREKKERFSLILESASTNQTSMYLCASSLLGGGQPQHFGDGTRLSIL.

V usage is TRBV6-5 and J usage is TRBJ1-3; D may be TRBD1 (6 bases). The germline CDR1 and CDR2 sequences are MNHEY and SVGAGI. Trimming cost V 4 bases and J 4 bases, with 17 bases left between them. The CDR3 is 16 residues long. The CDR3 region is CASSFQGPGAGNTIYF. CDR3 nucleotides: TGTGCCAGCAGTTTCCAGGGGCCAGGGGCAGGAAACACCATATATTTT.

The J gene is TRBJ1-1, the V gene TRBV12-3 or TRBV12-4; no definite D call. This CDR3 spans 13 amino acids. Deletions cut 3 bases from V and 4 bases from J, with 9 bases between. CDR3 DNA sequence: TGTGCCAGCAGTTTTGGTGGTCTCACTGAAGCTTTCTTT. This translates into CASSFGGLTEAFF.

The table lists this clone with a count of one. This chain joins TRBV11-1 and TRBJ2-2; 11 nucleotides agree with TRBD2. V shed 3 bases and J 4 bases; nucleotides not matched to a gene: 1. The CDR3 loop spans 15 amino acids. Germline V CDR1 and CDR2: SGHAT, FQDESV (reference sequence). As DNA, the CDR3 is TGTGCCAGCAGCTTTGGGACTAGCGGCACCGGGGAGCTGTTTTTT. This codes for CASSFGTSGTGELFF. Using reference TRBV11-1 and TRBJ2-2 for the parts outside the CDR3, the full variable domain is EAEVAQSPRYKITEKSQAVAFWCDPISGHATLYWYRQILGQGPELLVQFQDESVVDDSQLPKDRFSAERLKGVDSTLKIQPAELGDSAMYLCASSFGTSGTGELFFGEGSRLTVL.

This clone was counted a single time. The chain employs TRBV5-1 and TRBJ1-2, with D unresolved. V lost 0 bases, J lost 4 bases, and 10 bases lay in between. Looked up from germline, CDR1 is SGHRS and CDR2 is YFSETQ. This CDR3 is built from 14 residues. In DNA, the CDR3 is TGCGCCAGCAGCTTGGATCAGCAGGCCTATGGCTACACCTTC. Protein: CASSLDQQAYGYTF.

The J gene is TRBJ2-7, the V gene TRBV28; 7 positions match TRBD2. CDR1 and CDR2 from the germline V gene are MDHEN and SYDVKM. The CDR3 loop spans 14 amino acids. Trimming took 6 bases from V and 2 from J; bases not matched to a gene: 7. The CDR3 coding sequence is TGTGCCAGCAGGGCGGGGGAAGCGGCCTACGAGCAGTACTTC. Translating it yields CASRAGEAAYEQYF.